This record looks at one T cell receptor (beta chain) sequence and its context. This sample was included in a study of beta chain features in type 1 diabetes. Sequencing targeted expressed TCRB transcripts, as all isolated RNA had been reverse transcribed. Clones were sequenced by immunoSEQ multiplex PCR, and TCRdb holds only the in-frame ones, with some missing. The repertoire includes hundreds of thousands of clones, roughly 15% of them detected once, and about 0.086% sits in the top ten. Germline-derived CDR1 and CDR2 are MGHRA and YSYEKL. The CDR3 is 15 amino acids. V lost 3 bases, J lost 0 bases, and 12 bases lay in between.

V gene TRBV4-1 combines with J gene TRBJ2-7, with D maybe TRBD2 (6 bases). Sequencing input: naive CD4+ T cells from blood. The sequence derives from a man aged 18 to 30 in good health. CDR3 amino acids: CASSQTRFYSYEQYF. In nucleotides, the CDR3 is TGCGCCAGCAGCCAGACTAGATTCTACTCCTACGAGCAGTACTTC.